Shown below are 26 T cell receptor beta chains from a single sample sequenced in a study of blood T cell repertoires in COVID-19. Using immunoSEQ multiplex PCR, the repertoire was profiled, and TCRdb retains in-frame clones only, with some absent. This table holds roughly 180,000 clones, roughly 85% found once. Specimen: peripheral blood. Receptors were obtained from a woman aged 55-75 years with acute or convalescent COVID-19.

The chain joins TRBV19 to TRBJ2-2; TRBD1 matches 7 bases. Per the germline V gene, CDR1 is LNHDA and CDR2 is SQIVND (reference sequence). The CDR3 is 16 residues long. V lost 6 bases and J lost 0; bases outside the gene matches: 7. This chain's CDR3 is CASRPDRHANTGELFF. The CDR3 DNA follows: TGTGCCAGTAGGCCGGACAGGCACGCGAACACCGGGGAGCTGTTTTTT.

This clone was counted only a few times. The V gene is TRBV5-1, the J gene TRBJ1-4; D ambiguous. Germline-derived CDR1 and CDR2 are SGHRS and YFSETQ. Trimming took 1 base from V and 5 from J, leaving 6 bases between them. The CDR3 has 13 amino acids. CDR3 residues: CASSLSENEKLFF. The CDR3 region has the DNA TGCGCCAGCAGCTTGTCGGAGAATGAAAAACTGTTTTTT.

The chain recombines TRBV13 with TRBJ2-7; 11 bases align to TRBD2. The ends lost 5 bases at V and 0 bases at J; junction bases unmatched: 6. This CDR3 has 16 residues. Germline lookup yields CDR1 PRHDT and CDR2 FYEKMQ (reference sequence). DNA of the CDR3: TGTGCCAGCAGCCCAAGACTAGCGGGGAGCTCCTACGAGCAGTACTTC. This codes for CASSPRLAGSSYEQYF.

The J gene is TRBJ1-5, the V gene TRBV6-6; D may be TRBD1 (5 bases). The CDR3 sequence is 17 residues long. CDR1 is MNHNY, CDR2 SVGAGI, per germline (reference sequence). V shed 5 bases and J shed 5 bases, with 22 bases lying between them. This CDR3 reads CASSLLGGVYPDQPQHF. The DNA for the CDR3 is TGTGCCAGCAGTCTCCTCGGGGGGGTCTATCCCGATCAGCCCCAGCATTTT.

This clone was seen more than once but under ten times. The V call is TRBV19, the J call TRBJ1-1, with 10 nucleotides matching TRBD1. V shed 5 bases and J 4 bases; nucleotides not matched to a gene: 4. The CDR3 has 14 residues. Per the germline V gene, CDR1 is LNHDA and CDR2 is SQIVND (reference sequence). The CDR3 region has the DNA TGTGCCAGTAGTTCTTGGACAGGGGGCACTGAAGCTTTCTTT. Translating gives CASSSWTGGTEAFF. Combining the CDR3 with reference TRBV19 and TRBJ1-1 gives the whole variable domain DGGITQSPKYLFRKEGQNVTLSCEQNLNHDAMYWYRQDPGQGLRLIYYSQIVNDFQKGDIAEGYSVSREKKESFPLTVTSAQKNPTAFYLCASSSWTGGTEAFFGQGTRLTVV.

This chain links TRBV5-8 with TRBJ1-2, with TRBD1 as a possible D gene (6 bases). Trimming removed 2 bases from V and 3 bases from J, with 17 bases in between. Looked up from germline, CDR1 is SGHTS and CDR2 is YDEGEE. This CDR3 comprises 16 residues. The CDR3 loop is CASSLTGSFTHYGYTF. DNA of the CDR3: TGTGCCAGCAGCTTAACAGGGAGTTTTACGCACTATGGCTACACCTTC.

The genes are TRBV7-6 and TRBJ2-2, with D possibly being TRBD1 (7 bases). The CDR3 totals 13 residues. Germline V gene lookup returns CDR1 SGHVS and CDR2 FNYEAQ. Trimming took off 5 bases at V and 6 bases at J, with 10 bases between the two ends. The CDR3 loop is CASSPGGPGELFF. DNA of the CDR3: TGTGCCAGCAGCCCAGGGGGGCCCGGGGAGCTGTTTTTT.

The chain uses TRBV7-9 and TRBJ2-7; 9 bases fit TRBD2. The germline V gene has CDR1 SEHNR and CDR2 FQNEAQ (reference sequence). The CDR3 sequence is 15 residues long. The junction had 5 bases not matched to a gene; V was cut back by 3 bases and J by 2 bases. The CDR3 bases are TGTGCCAGCAGCTTCTCCCTAGCGGGACCCTACGAGCAGTACGTC. Its translation: CASSFSLAGPYEQYV.

In its sample, this clone was seen a few times. The chain combines TRBV6-6 with TRBJ1-2; no definite D call. The germline V gene has CDR1 MNHNY and CDR2 SVGAGI (reference sequence). V gave up 2 bases and J gave up 5 bases, with 6 bases separating them. The CDR3 runs 12 residues. CDR3 amino acids: CASSYRVYGYTF. CDR3 nucleotide sequence: TGTGCCAGCAGTTACCGCGTATATGGCTACACCTTC.

The rearrangement joins TRBV18 to TRBJ1-1; unclear D gene. Germline V gene data show CDR1 as KGHSH and CDR2 as LQKENI. The CDR3 covers 13 residues. V was trimmed by 1 base and J by 11 bases, leaving 14 bases between them. As DNA, the CDR3 is TGTGCCAGCTCACCACAAAGCGGGGTGGCGGCTTTCTTT. Translating gives CASSPQSGVAAFF.

This chain connects TRBV3-1 (or the pseudogene TRBV3-2) to TRBJ2-2; D is undetermined. Trimming cost V 2 bases and J 5 bases, with 9 bases left between them. Germline CDR1 is LGHDT and CDR2 is YNNKEL (reference sequence). The CDR3 is made up of 14 amino acids. The CDR3 sequence is CASSQISGTGELFF. Written as DNA, the CDR3 is TGTGCCAGCAGCCAAATTTCCGGGACCGGGGAGCTGTTTTTT.

This clone was observed a few times. V gene TRBV6-5 combines with J gene TRBJ1-1; D is ambiguous. The CDR3 is 15 amino acids. V lost 8 bases and J 0 bases, leaving 16 bases between the germline ends. Germline values: CDR1 MNHEY, CDR2 SVGAGI. The CDR3 reads CASGLYTRVNTEAFF. CDR3 sequence (DNA): TGTGCCAGCGGACTTTATACGAGGGTGAACACTGAAGCTTTCTTT.

The V and J genes are TRBV10-3 and TRBJ2-7, with a possible D match to TRBD2 (7 bases). The germline V gene has CDR1 ENHRY and CDR2 SYGVKD. The CDR3 contains 15 residues. Trimming removed 11 bases at V and 3 bases at J, with 23 bases between. This CDR3 is CACTGGGGQNYEQYF. The CDR3 coding sequence is TGTGCCTGCACGGGCGGGGGAGGACAGAACTACGAGCAGTACTTC.

This clone occurred once. V usage is TRBV6-5 and J usage is TRBJ1-1, with TRBD1 matching 7 bases. The junction had 11 bases not matched to a gene; V was cut back by 2 bases and J by 11 bases. CDR1 is MNHEY and CDR2 is SVGAGI in the germline V gene. The CDR3 extends over 14 amino acids. The CDR3 sequence is CASSYIRTGGSAFF. CDR3 bases: TGTGCCAGCAGTTACATTCGGACAGGTGGATCCGCTTTCTTT.

This clone occurred once. The chain employs TRBV2 and TRBJ1-1; D is unresolved. The CDR3 loop spans 15 amino acids. Germline V gene data show CDR1 as SNHLY and CDR2 as FYNNEI. Trimming pared 3 bases from V and 1 base from J, leaving 12 bases between. The CDR3 DNA is TGTGCCAGCAGTGAGAGCCTCTTCCCGAACACTGAAGCTTTCTTT. This encodes CASSESLFPNTEAFF.

J is TRBJ2-1 and V is TRBV7-9; 11 positions agree with TRBD2. CDR1 and CDR2 (germline): SEHNR, FQNEAQ (reference sequence). J lost 4 bases, V lost 5 bases, and 4 bases had no gene match. The CDR3 covers 15 residues. CDR3 sequence reads: CASSPGLAVYNEQFF. As DNA, the CDR3 is TGTGCCAGCAGCCCGGGACTAGCGGTATACAATGAGCAGTTCTTC.

The chain recombines TRBV25-1 with TRBJ1-5; D perhaps matches TRBD1 (6 bases). This CDR3 has 14 residues. Germline CDR1 reads MGHDK; CDR2 reads SYGVNS. V dropped 4 bases and J dropped 3 bases, with 10 bases sitting between them. CDR3 sequence: CASSVDRSNQPQHF. In DNA form, the CDR3 reads TGTGCCAGCAGTGTAGACAGGTCCAATCAGCCCCAGCATTTT.

This rearrangement joins TRBV30 to TRBJ1-3, with D maybe TRBD1 (5 bases). Germline V gene data show CDR1 as GTSNPN and CDR2 as SVGIG (reference sequence). The CDR3 extends over 16 amino acids. V lost 2 bases and J lost 1, with 15 bases in between. The CDR3 protein is CAWSSRGLLSGNTIYF. The CDR3 region has the DNA TGTGCCTGGAGTAGTAGGGGTCTTCTTTCTGGAAACACCATATATTTT.

J is TRBJ1-2 and V is TRBV30; D might be TRBD1 (5 bases). Germline assignment: CDR1 GTSNPN and CDR2 SVGIG (reference sequence). CDR3 length: 13 amino acids. As DNA, the CDR3 is TGTGCTGCCAAGGGGTCAGATAGGTATGGCTACACCTTC. Amino acids: CAAKGSDRYGYTF.

The chain has TRBV28 and TRBJ1-2; 11 bases agree with TRBD1. Germline trimming cut 3 bases from V and 4 bases from J; bases unmatched to any gene: 4. Germline V gene data show CDR1 as MDHEN and CDR2 as SYDVKM. CDR3 length equals 15 residues. The CDR3 loop reads CASSFPGQGGYGYTF. The CDR3 region has the DNA TGTGCCAGCAGTTTTCCGGGACAGGGGGGCTATGGCTACACCTTC.

The J gene is TRBJ1-3, the V gene TRBV19; 7 bases match TRBD1. The CDR3 covers 15 residues. Unmatched junction bases numbered 9, after V lost 2 bases and J lost 8 bases. Germline CDR1 is LNHDA and CDR2 is SQIVND (reference sequence). The CDR3 is CASSIPRGLGDTIYF. CDR3 sequence (DNA): TGTGCCAGTAGTATACCTAGGGGGCTCGGCGACACCATATATTTT.

The chain links TRBV10-2 to TRBJ1-5; unclear D gene. Trimming removed 6 bases at V and 1 base at J, with 7 bases between. The CDR3 length is 13 residues. Per germline, CDR1 WSHSY and CDR2 SAAADI. The CDR3 sequence is CASREQSNQPQHF. The CDR3 DNA reads TGCGCCAGCAGGGAGCAAAGCAATCAGCCCCAGCATTTT.

Regarding this clone: Other DNA sequences in this sample translate to the same CDR3. This chain uses TRBV18 with TRBJ2-7; D remains ambiguous. The germline V and J ends were trimmed by 2 bases and 1 base, with 9 bases remaining between them. This CDR3 has 14 amino acids. Germline CDR1 and CDR2: KGHSH and LQKENI. The CDR3 here is CASSPSGGSYEQYF. Here the CDR3 DNA reads TGTGCCAGCTCACCATCTGGCGGTTCCTACGAGCAGTACTTC. The full variable domain, rest sourced from reference TRBV18 and TRBJ2-7, is NAGVMQNPRHLVRRRGQEARLRCSPMKGHSHVYWYRQLPEEGLKFMVYLQKENIIDESGMPKERFSAEFPKEGPSILRIQQVVRGDSAAYFCASSPSGGSYEQYFGPGTRLTVT.

CDR3 residues: CARPPAGEDYEQYF. As DNA, the CDR3 is TGTGCCAGGCCGCCTGCGGGAGAGGACTACGAGCAGTACTTC. The chain couples TRBV7-3 to TRBJ2-7; 7 nucleotides agree with TRBD2. Germline loops: CDR1 SGHTA, CDR2 FQGTGA. The CDR3 consists of 14 residues. V trimming: 9 bases; J trimming: 3 bases; junction bases outside the gene matches: 11.

V gene TRBV3-1 (or the pseudogene TRBV3-2) combines with J gene TRBJ1-1; the D is unclear. Trimming took off 0 bases at V and 6 bases at J, with 8 bases between the two ends. CDR1 is LGHDT and CDR2 is YNNKEL in the germline V gene (reference sequence). The CDR3 has 13 residues. Here the CDR3 reads CASSQDSGSEAFF. The DNA of the CDR3 is TGTGCCAGCAGCCAAGATAGCGGTTCTGAAGCTTTCTTT.

V usage is TRBV19 and J usage is TRBJ1-6; D is ambiguous. Germline lookup yields CDR1 LNHDA and CDR2 SQIVND (reference sequence). Trimming pared 3 bases from V and 11 bases from J, leaving 14 bases between. The CDR3 loop spans 14 amino acids. CDR3 DNA sequence: TGTGCCAGTAGTATTCTATTTGCGGAGCCACCCCTCCACTTT. Protein product: CASSILFAEPPLHF. The full variable domain, rest sourced from reference TRBV19 and TRBJ1-6, is DGGITQSPKYLFRKEGQNVTLSCEQNLNHDAMYWYRQDPGQGLRLIYYSQIVNDFQKGDIAEGYSVSREKKESFPLTVTSAQKNPTAFYLCASSILFAEPPLHFGNGTRLTVT.